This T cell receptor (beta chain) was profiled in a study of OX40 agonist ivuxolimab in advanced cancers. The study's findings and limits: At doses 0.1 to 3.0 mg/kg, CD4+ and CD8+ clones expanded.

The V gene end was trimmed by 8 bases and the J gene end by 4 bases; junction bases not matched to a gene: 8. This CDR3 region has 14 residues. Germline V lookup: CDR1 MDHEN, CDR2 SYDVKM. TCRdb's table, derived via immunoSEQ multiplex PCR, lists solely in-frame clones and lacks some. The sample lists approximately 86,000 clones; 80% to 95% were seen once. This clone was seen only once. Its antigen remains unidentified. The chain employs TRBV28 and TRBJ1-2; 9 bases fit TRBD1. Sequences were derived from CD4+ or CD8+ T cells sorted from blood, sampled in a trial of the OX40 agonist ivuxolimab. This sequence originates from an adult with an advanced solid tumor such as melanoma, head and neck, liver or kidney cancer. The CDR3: CASLRDRVRYGYTF. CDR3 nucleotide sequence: TGTGCCAGCCTCCGGGACAGGGTCCGCTATGGCTACACCTTC.